This T cell receptor (beta chain) was retrieved from a study of blood T cell repertoires in COVID-19. Study information: Both acute and convalescent COVID-19 samples were obtained from the United States, Italy and Spain. From T cells, B-cell-depleted T cells, or PBMCs came the material, which was cDNA or gDNA.

How the authors handled the data: The authors estimated nucleated cell counts from reference gene primer amplification. The method was immunoSEQ multiplex PCR; TCRdb's version includes in-frame clones alone and lacks a portion of them. That table furnishes V, J and clone size, whereas the DNA furnished D and trimming. The sample lists under 85,000 clones; over 75% were seen once. Germline lookup yields CDR1 MNHEY and CDR2 SVGAGI. V dropped 8 bases and J dropped 0 bases, with 14 bases sitting between them. The CDR3 spans 15 residues. This sequence joins TRBV6-5 and TRBJ1-5; a possible D gene is TRBD1 (6 bases). This TCR was sampled from a man over 45 with acute or convalescent COVID-19. The sample consisted of peripheral blood. CDR3: CASGAGVYSNQPQHF. The CDR3 bases are TGTGCCAGCGGAGCAGGGGTCTATAGCAATCAGCCCCAGCATTTT.